These T cell receptor beta chains were read from a single sample in a study of cytomegalovirus exposure and HLA in healthy donors. Sequenced by immunoSEQ multiplex PCR; TCRdb stores in-frame clones only, minus some. Here the sample spans around 70,000 clones, around 94% being singletons. The sequenced sample consisted of PBMCs. Every receptor here comes from a woman aged 18-35 years in good health and CMV-seronegative. Each CDR3 is given with its conserved first and last residue. A D gene is named only where the DNA matches it firmly. Not all rows give a size; the values are once, few, many and, for expanded clones, a class.

TRBJ1-1 TRBV9 - once TGTGCCAGCAGCGAACAGGTGGTCGACACTGAAGCTTTCTTT CASSEQVVDTEAFF
TRBJ1-2 TRBV7-9 TRBD1 - TGTGCCAGCAGCCACCGACAGGGGGCGACTCTCTATGGCTACACCTTC CASSHRQGATLYGYTF
TRBJ1-1 TRBV4-3 - - TGCGCCAGCAGCCAAGGGCAAAGGAACACTGAAGCTTTCTTT CASSQGQRNTEAFF
TRBJ2-6 TRBV9 TRBD1 - TGTGCCAGCACCGGGACAGGGGGCACTGGGGCCAACGTCCTGACTTTC CASTGTGGTGANVLTF
TRBJ1-2 TRBV15 - - TGTGCCACCAGCAGAGATCTGTCGGGGAACCTTTTCGAGTATGGCTACACCTTC CATSRDLSGNLFEYGYTF
TRBJ1-5 TRBV10-3 - - TGTGCCATCAGTGCACCGGAGGGTCAGCCCCAGCATTTT CAISAPEGQPQHF
TRBJ2-7 TRBV11-2 - - TGTGCCAGCAGCTTAGGACCCGAGGACAGCTACGAGCAGTACTTC CASSLGPEDSYEQYF
TRBJ1-2 TRBV4-1 - - TGCGCCAGCAGCCAAGATGCAGGGGTGGGGGGCTACACCTTC CASSQDAGVGGYTF
TRBJ1-5 TRBV5-5 - once TGTGCCAGCAGCACCGGGGACATGAGCAATCAGCCCCAGCATTTT CASSTGDMSNQPQHF
TRBJ2-3 TRBV5-1 TRBD1 once TGCGCCAGCTCACAAAGGGTTCTAGGGGACAGGGGAAGGGATACGCAGTATTTT CASSQRVLGDRGRDTQYF
TRBJ1-4 TRBV6-6 TRBD1 - TGTGCCAGCAGTACAGGGGACGGAAAACTGTTTTTT CASSTGDGKLFF
TRBJ1-6 TRBV9 TRBD1 - TGTGCCAGCAGCGACGGACAGGGGGGTTCACCCCTCCACTTT CASSDGQGGSPLHF
TRBJ1-4 TRBV19 TRBD1 - TGTGCCAGTAGTAGACCGGGACAGAGGGTTGAAAAACTGTTTTTT CASSRPGQRVEKLFF
TRBJ2-3 TRBV7-2 TRBD2 - TGTGCCAGCAGCTTAGCGTTTACTAGCGGGGGGGCAGATACGCAGTATTTT CASSLAFTSGGADTQYF